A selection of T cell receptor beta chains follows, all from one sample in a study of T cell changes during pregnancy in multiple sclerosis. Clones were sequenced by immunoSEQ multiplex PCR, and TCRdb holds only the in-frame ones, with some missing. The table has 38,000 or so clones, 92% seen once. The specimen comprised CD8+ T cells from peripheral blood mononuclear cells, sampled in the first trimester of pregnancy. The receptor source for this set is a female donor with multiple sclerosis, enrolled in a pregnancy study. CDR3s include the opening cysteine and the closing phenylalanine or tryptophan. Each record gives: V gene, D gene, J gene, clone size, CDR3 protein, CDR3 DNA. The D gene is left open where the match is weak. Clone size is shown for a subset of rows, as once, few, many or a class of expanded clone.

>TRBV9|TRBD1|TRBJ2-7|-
CASSGGTVTYEQYF
TGTGCCAGCAGCGGAGGGACAGTCACCTACGAGCAGTACTTC
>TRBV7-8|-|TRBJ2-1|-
CASSLRGDEQFF
TGTGCCAGCAGCTTACGGGGAGATGAGCAGTTCTTC
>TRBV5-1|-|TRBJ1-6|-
CASSLGTEHNSPLHF
TGCGCCAGCAGCTTGGGGACAGAGCATAATTCACCCCTCCACTTT
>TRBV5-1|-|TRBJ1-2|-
CASSLDRINYGYTF
TGCGCCAGCAGCTTGGACAGGATTAACTATGGCTACACCTTC
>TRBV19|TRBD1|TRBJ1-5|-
CASGTGNQPQHF
TGTGCCAGCGGGACAGGGAATCAGCCCCAGCATTTT
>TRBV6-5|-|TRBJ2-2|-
CASSLGGSGELFF
TGTGCCAGCAGCTTAGGGGGTTCCGGGGAGCTGTTTTTT
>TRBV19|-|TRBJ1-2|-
CASKLQPADRGYTF
TGTGCCAGTAAACTCCAGCCGGCGGATCGGGGCTACACCTTC
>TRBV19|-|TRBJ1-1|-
CATQQGALGAFF
TGTGCCACCCAACAGGGAGCGCTTGGAGCTTTCTTT
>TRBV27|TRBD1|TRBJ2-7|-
CASSLGTGPYEQYF
TGTGCCAGCAGTTTAGGGACAGGTCCCTACGAGCAGTACTTC
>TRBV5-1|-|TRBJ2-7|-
CASSLGGSISSYEQYF
TGCGCCAGCAGCTTGGGGGGCAGTATAAGCTCCTACGAGCAGTACTTC
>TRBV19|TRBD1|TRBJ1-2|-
CASSIDLHDRAIIGNYGYTF
TGTGCCAGTAGTATAGACCTTCACGACAGGGCCATCATTGGTAACTATGGCTACACCTTC
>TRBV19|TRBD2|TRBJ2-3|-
CASSESGGAPDTQYF
TGTGCCAGTTCGGAGAGCGGGGGGGCCCCAGATACGCAGTATTTT
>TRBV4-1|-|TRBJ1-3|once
CASSPGGVSSGNTIYF
TGCGCCAGCAGCCCCGGAGGGGTTAGCTCTGGAAACACCATATATTTT
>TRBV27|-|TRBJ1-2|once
CASSVDRSAGYTF
TGTGCCAGCAGTGTAGACAGGAGTGCTGGCTACACCTTC
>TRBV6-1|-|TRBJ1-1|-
CASSDGVEAFF
TGTGCCAGCAGTGACGGGGTTGAAGCTTTCTTT
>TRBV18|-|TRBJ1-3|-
CASSPPSPSHVGNTIYF
TGTGCCAGCTCACCACCGAGTCCCTCCCACGTCGGAAACACCATATATTTT
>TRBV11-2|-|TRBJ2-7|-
CASSLVDEQYF
TGTGCCAGCAGCTTAGTCGACGAGCAGTACTTC
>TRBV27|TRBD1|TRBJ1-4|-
CASKNRGYEKLFF
TGTGCCAGCAAGAACAGGGGGTATGAAAAACTGTTTTTT
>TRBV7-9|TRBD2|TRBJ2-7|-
CASSFASGGLSSYEQYF
TGTGCCAGCAGCTTCGCTAGCGGGGGCCTCAGCTCCTACGAGCAGTACTTC
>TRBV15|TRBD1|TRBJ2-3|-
CATSRDRPGQGTADTQYF
TGTGCCACCAGCAGAGACCGTCCTGGACAGGGTACGGCAGATACGCAGTATTTT
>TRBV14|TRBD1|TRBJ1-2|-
CASMSTGDVNYGYTF
TGTGCCAGTATGTCGACAGGGGACGTTAACTATGGCTACACCTTC
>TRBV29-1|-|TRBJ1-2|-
CSVREQTNYGYTF
TGCAGCGTTCGGGAACAGACTAACTATGGCTACACCTTC
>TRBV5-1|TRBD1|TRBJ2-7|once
CASSSGQPYEQYF
TGCGCCAGCAGCTCGGGACAGCCCTACGAGCAGTACTTC
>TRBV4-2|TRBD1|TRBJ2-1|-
CASSQGPTGGHDEQFF
TGTGCCAGCAGCCAAGGCCCGACAGGGGGTCACGATGAGCAGTTCTTC
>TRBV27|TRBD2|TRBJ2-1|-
CASRMSGGAYLEQFF
TGTGCCAGCAGGATGAGCGGGGGGGCGTACCTTGAGCAGTTCTTC
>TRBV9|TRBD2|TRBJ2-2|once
CASSVPGTSGGGGGELFF
TGTGCCAGCAGCGTACCCGGGACTAGCGGGGGTGGTGGCGGGGAGCTGTTTTTT
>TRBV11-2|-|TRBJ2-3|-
CASSHSGGRVDTQYF
TGTGCCAGCAGCCACTCGGGGGGCCGGGTAGATACGCAGTATTTT
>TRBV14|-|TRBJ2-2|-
CASSLGGDTGELFF
TGTGCCAGCAGCCTTGGGGGCGACACCGGGGAGCTGTTTTTT
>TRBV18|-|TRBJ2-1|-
CASSLSALGSTYNEQFF
TGTGCCAGCTCACTTTCGGCTCTCGGGAGTACCTACAATGAGCAGTTCTTC
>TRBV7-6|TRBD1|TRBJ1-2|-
CASSLGATGTNYGYTF
TGTGCCAGCAGCTTAGGGGCGACAGGGACCAACTATGGCTACACCTTC
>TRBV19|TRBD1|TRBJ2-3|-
CASSKDREGVDTDTQYF
TGTGCCAGTAGTAAGGACAGGGAAGGGGTTGACACAGATACGCAGTATTTT
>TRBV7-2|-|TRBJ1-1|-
CASSLYGGMNTEAFF
TGTGCCAGCAGCTTATACGGGGGTATGAACACTGAAGCTTTCTTT
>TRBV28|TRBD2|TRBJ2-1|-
CASSSWTSGGNEQFF
TGTGCCAGCAGTTCTTGGACTAGCGGGGGCAATGAGCAGTTCTTC
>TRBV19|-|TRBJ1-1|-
CASSPGPMNTEAFF
TGTGCCAGTAGTCCAGGGCCCATGAACACTGAAGCTTTCTTT
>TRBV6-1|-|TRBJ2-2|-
CASSAVIMRELNTGELFF
TGTGCCAGCAGTGCCGTTATTATGAGAGAACTGAACACCGGGGAGCTGTTTTTT
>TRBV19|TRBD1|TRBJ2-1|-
CASSTPTGVGDEQFF
TGTGCCAGTAGTACACCGACAGGGGTTGGCGATGAGCAGTTCTTC
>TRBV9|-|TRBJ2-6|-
CASSLWDTTGANVLTF
TGTGCCAGCAGCCTTTGGGACACAACTGGGGCCAACGTCCTGACTTTC
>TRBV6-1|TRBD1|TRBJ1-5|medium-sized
CASSEEGGQGNQPQHF
TGTGCCAGCAGTGAAGAGGGGGGACAGGGTAATCAGCCCCAGCATTTT
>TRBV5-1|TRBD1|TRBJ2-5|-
CASSRARGQEETQYF
TGCGCCAGCAGCCGCGCGAGAGGACAGGAAGAGACCCAGTACTTC
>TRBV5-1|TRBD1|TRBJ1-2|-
CASSFTGEMDGYTF
TGCGCCAGCAGCTTTACAGGGGAGATGGATGGCTACACCTTC
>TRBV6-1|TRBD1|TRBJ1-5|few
CASSEYGGQGNQPQHF
TGTGCCAGCAGTGAATACGGAGGACAGGGCAATCAGCCCCAGCATTTT
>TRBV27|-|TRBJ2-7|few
CASSPNMDEQYF
TGTGCCAGCAGCCCAAACATGGACGAGCAGTACTTC
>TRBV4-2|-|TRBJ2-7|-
CASSQAASQRQDEQYF
TGTGCCAGCAGCCAAGCGGCCAGCCAAAGACAGGACGAGCAGTACTTC
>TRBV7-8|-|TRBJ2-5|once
CASSLTTMYQETQYF
TGTGCCAGCAGCCTAACCACTATGTACCAAGAGACCCAGTACTTC
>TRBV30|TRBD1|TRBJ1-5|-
CAWSGTGGGQPQHF
TGTGCCTGGAGTGGTACAGGGGGCGGACAGCCCCAGCATTTT
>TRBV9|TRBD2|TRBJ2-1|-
CASSADDPGLAGDEQFF
TGTGCCAGCAGCGCAGACGACCCGGGACTAGCGGGGGATGAGCAGTTCTTC
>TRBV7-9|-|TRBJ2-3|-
CANRVVADTQYF
TGTGCCAACCGGGTGGTGGCAGATACGCAGTATTTT
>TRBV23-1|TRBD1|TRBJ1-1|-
CASSPGTVYTEAFF
TGCGCCAGCAGTCCCGGGACAGTTTACACTGAAGCTTTCTTT
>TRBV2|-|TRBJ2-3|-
CASGRRGPTDTQYF
TGTGCCAGCGGCAGGCGGGGCCCCACAGATACGCAGTATTTT
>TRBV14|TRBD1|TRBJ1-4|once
CASSHQSTGWYEKLFF
TGTGCCAGCAGCCACCAATCGACAGGGTGGTATGAAAAACTGTTTTTT
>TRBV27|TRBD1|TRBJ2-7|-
CASSLSRGPAYEQYF
TGTGCCAGCAGTTTATCAAGGGGGCCCGCCTACGAGCAGTACTTC
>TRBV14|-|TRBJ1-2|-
CASSLGTPYGYTF
TGTGCCAGCAGCCTCGGGACTCCCTATGGCTACACCTTC